The 4 T cell receptor beta chains presented below share a single source sample, sequenced in a study of blood T cell repertoires in COVID-19. Profiled with immunoSEQ multiplex PCR; TCRdb holds only in-frame clones, not every one. Among more than 100,000 clones listed, about 80% were seen once. Sequencing was done on a sample of peripheral blood. Every receptor here comes from a woman in her forties or fifties with acute or convalescent COVID-19.

This clone occurred once. The chain couples TRBV5-8 to TRBJ1-2; 9 bases are shared with TRBD1. Per the germline V gene, CDR1 is SGHTS and CDR2 is YDEGEE. The length of the CDR3 is 15 residues. V was clipped by 0 bases and J by 6 bases; unmatched bases: 6. CDR3 in amino acids: CASSLAGTGMDGYTF. CDR3 nucleotides: TGTGCCAGCAGCTTGGCCGGGACAGGGATGGATGGCTACACCTTC.

This chain links TRBV5-5 with TRBJ1-2; tentative D call: TRBD1 (5 bases). This CDR3 contains 13 residues. Trimming took 2 bases from V and 10 from J, leaving 15 bases between them. Germline-derived CDR1 and CDR2 are SGHKS and YYEKEE (reference sequence). The CDR3 nucleotides are TGTGCCAGCAGCTTCGGACAAGCCTTTGACTACACCTTC. The encoded protein is CASSFGQAFDYTF.

The chain has TRBV7-6 and TRBJ1-2, with 10 bases aligning to TRBD1. V shed 1 base, J shed 4 bases, and the junction held 9 bases outside the gene matches. Germline CDR1 SGHVS, CDR2 FNYEAQ. The CDR3 is made up of 17 amino acids. In DNA, the CDR3 is TGTGCCAGCAGCTTAGAGGCCCGGGACAGGGGTTCCTATGGCTACACCTTC. This codes for CASSLEARDRGSYGYTF.

There are a few counts of this clone. This chain uses TRBV18 with TRBJ2-3, with TRBD2 identical over 10 bases. Germline-derived CDR1 and CDR2 are KGHSH and LQKENI. With 0 bases clipped from V and 4 bases from J, the junction kept 7 bases outside the gene matches. The CDR3 is 17 amino acids. CDR3 protein: CASSPPALAGAADTQYF. CDR3 DNA sequence: TGTGCCAGCTCACCACCGGCCCTAGCGGGGGCCGCAGATACGCAGTATTTT. The full variable domain, with the rest looked up from reference TRBV18 and TRBJ2-3, is NAGVMQNPRHLVRRRGQEARLRCSPMKGHSHVYWYRQLPEEGLKFMVYLQKENIIDESGMPKERFSAEFPKEGPSILRIQQVVRGDSAAYFCASSPPALAGAADTQYFGPGTRLTVL.